What follows is one T cell receptor (beta chain) and its context. These data come from a study of control samples from healthy donors and cancer patients. The CDR3 sequence is 15 residues long. CDR1 and CDR2 from the germline V gene are LGHDT and YNNKEL (reference sequence). Trimming cost V 5 bases and J 4 bases, with 16 bases left between them. Libraries were prepared by immunoSEQ multiplex PCR; TCRdb keeps only in-frame clonotypes and omits some of them. The sample shows under 70,000 clones, over 75% of them seen only once. Sequences were obtained from blood. The V gene is TRBV3-1 (or the pseudogene TRBV3-2), the J gene TRBJ2-3; D might be TRBD2 (6 bases). The receptor comes from a man in his fifties in good health. DNA of the CDR3: TGTGCCAGCAGCTCCTCGTACGGGAGTTCAGATACGCAGTATTTT. This encodes CASSSSYGSSDTQYF.